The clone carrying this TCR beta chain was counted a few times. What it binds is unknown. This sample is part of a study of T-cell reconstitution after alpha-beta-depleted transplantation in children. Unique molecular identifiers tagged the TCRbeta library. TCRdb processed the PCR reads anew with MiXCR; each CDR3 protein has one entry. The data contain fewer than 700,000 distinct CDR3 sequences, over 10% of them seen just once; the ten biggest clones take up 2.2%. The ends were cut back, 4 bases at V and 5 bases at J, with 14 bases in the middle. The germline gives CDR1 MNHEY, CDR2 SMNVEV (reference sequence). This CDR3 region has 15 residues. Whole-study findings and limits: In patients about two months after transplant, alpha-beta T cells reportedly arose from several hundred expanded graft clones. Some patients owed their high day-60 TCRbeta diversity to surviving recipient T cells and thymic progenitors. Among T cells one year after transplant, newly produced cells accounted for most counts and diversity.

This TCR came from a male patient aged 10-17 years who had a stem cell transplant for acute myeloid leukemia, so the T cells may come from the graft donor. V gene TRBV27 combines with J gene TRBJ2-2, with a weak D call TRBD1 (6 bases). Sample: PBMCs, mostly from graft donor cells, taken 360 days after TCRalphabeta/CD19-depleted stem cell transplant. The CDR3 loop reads CASSSFAGVTGELFF. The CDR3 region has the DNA TGTGCCAGCAGTTCGTTTGCAGGGGTGACCGGGGAGCTGTTTTTT.